This T cell receptor (beta chain) stems from a study of blood T cell repertoires in COVID-19. Whole-study context: In each case, the material was cDNA or gDNA derived from T cells, B-cell-depleted T cells, or PBMCs.

Sequenced by immunoSEQ multiplex PCR; TCRdb stores in-frame clones only, minus some. The sample includes 200,000 to 250,000 clones, 86% of them seen just once. V lost 8 bases to trimming and J lost 3 bases; unmatched junction nucleotides: 3. The CDR3 is 14 residues long. Germline CDR1 and CDR2: WSHSY and SAAADI. This clone came up a few times. This TCR was recovered from a woman between 50 and 59 years old with acute or convalescent COVID-19. Sequencing input: peripheral blood. V usage is TRBV10-2 and J usage is TRBJ2-5; 13 bases are shared with TRBD2. CDR3 nucleotide sequence: TGCGCCAGCCGCGGACTAGCGGGGGAAGAGACCCAGTACTTC. It yields the protein CASRGLAGEETQYF.